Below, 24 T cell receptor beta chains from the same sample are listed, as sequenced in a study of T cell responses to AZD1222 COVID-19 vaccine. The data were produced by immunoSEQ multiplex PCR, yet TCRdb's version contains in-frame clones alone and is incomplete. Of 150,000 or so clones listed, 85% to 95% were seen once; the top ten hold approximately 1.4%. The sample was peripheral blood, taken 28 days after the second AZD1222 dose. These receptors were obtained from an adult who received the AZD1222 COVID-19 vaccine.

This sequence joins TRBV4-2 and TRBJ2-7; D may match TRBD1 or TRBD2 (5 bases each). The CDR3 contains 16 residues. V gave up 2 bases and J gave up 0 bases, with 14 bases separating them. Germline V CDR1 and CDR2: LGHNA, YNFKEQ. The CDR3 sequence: CASSQLTGLDSYEQYF. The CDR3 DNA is TGTGCCAGCAGCCAACTAACAGGACTCGACTCCTACGAGCAGTACTTC.

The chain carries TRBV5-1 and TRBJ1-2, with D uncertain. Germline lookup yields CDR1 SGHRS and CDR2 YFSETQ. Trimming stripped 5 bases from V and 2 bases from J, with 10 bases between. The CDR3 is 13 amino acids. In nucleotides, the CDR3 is TGCGCCAGCAGTTATCAGGAGAACTATGGCTACACCTTC. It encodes CASSYQENYGYTF.

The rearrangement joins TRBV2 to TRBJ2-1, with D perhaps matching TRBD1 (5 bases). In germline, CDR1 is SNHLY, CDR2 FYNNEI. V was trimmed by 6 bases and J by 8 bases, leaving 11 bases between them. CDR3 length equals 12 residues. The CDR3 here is CASRNWGDEQFF. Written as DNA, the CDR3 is TGTGCCAGCAGAAACTGGGGCGATGAGCAGTTCTTC.

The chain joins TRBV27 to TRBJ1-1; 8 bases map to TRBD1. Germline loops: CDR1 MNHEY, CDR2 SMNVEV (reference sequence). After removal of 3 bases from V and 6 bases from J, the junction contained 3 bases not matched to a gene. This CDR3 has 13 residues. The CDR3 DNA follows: TGTGCCAGCAGTTTCCAACAGGGGGCTGAAGCTTTCTTT. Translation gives CASSFQQGAEAFF.

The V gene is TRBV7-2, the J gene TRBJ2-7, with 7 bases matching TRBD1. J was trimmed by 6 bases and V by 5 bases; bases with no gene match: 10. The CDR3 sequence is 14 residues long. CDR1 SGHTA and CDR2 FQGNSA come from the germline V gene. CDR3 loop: CASSLPRGSREQYF. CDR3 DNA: TGTGCCAGCAGCCTCCCCAGGGGGTCTCGCGAGCAGTACTTC.

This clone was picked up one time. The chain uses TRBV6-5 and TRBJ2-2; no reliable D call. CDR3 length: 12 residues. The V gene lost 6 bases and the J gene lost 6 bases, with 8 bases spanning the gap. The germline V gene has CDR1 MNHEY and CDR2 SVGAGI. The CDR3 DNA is TGTGCCAGCAGCCTTGGGTCCGGGGAGCTGTTTTTT. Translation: CASSLGSGELFF.

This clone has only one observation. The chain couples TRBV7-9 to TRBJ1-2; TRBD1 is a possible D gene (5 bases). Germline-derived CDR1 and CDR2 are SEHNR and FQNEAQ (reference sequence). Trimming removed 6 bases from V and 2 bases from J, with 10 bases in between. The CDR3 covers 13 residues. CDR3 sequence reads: CASRRGENYGYTF. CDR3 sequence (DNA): TGTGCCAGCAGAAGGGGAGAAAACTATGGCTACACCTTC.

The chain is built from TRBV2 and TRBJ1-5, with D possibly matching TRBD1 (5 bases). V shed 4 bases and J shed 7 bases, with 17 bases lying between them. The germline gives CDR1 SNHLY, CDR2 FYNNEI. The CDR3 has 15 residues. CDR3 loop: CASSVYRQKDQPQHF. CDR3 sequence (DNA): TGTGCCAGCAGTGTTTATAGACAGAAGGACCAGCCCCAGCATTTT.

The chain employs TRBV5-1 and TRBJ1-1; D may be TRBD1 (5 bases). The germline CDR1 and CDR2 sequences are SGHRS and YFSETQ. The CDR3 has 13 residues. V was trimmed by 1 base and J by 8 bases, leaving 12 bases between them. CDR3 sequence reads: CASSLLRTTEAFF. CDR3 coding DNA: TGCGCCAGCAGCTTGCTAAGGACAACGGAAGCTTTCTTT.

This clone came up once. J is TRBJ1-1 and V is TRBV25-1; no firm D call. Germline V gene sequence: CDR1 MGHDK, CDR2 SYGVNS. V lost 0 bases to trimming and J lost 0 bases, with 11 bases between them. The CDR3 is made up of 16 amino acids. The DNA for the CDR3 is TGTGCCAGCAGTGAATATAAATCTACAGTGAACACTGAAGCTTTCTTT. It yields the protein CASSEYKSTVNTEAFF.

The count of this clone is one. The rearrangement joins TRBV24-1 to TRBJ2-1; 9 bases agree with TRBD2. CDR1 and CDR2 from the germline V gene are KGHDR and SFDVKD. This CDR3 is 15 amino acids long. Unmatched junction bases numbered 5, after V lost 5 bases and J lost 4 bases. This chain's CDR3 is CATSAGGGAYNEQFF. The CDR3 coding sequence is TGTGCCACCAGTGCGGGCGGGGGGGCTTACAATGAGCAGTTCTTC.

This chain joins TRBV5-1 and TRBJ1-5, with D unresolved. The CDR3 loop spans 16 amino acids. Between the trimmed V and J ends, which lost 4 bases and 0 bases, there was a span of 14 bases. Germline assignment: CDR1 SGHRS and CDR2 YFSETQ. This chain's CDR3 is CASSPPTGYSNQPQHF. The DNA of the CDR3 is TGCGCCAGCAGCCCCCCTACGGGGTATAGCAATCAGCCCCAGCATTTT. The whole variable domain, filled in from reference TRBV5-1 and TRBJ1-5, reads KAGVTQTPRYLIKTRGQQVTLSCSPISGHRSVSWYQQTPGQGLQFLFEYFSETQRNKGNFPGRFSGRQFSNSRSEMNVSTLELGDSALYLCASSPPTGYSNQPQHFGDGTRLSIL.

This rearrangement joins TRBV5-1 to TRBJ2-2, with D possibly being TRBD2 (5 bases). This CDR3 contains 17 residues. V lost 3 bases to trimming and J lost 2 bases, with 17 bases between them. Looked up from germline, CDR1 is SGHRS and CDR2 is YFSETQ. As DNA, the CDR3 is TGCGCCAGCAGCTGGCCCTCGGATCGGGGTAACACCGGGGAGCTGTTTTTT. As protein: CASSWPSDRGNTGELFF.

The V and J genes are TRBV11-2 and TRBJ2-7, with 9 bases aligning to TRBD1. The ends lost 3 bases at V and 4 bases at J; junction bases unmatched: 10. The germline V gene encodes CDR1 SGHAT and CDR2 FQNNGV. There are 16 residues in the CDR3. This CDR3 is CASSFKVGTGLYEQYF. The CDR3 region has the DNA TGTGCCAGCAGCTTCAAAGTCGGGACAGGGCTATACGAGCAGTACTTC.

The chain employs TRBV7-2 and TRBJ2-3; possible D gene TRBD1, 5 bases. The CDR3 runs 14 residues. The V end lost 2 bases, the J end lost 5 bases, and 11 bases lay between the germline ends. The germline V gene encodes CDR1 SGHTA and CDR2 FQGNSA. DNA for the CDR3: TGTGCCAGCAGCTTACAGGGTTTGGGAGATACGCAGTATTTT. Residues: CASSLQGLGDTQYF.

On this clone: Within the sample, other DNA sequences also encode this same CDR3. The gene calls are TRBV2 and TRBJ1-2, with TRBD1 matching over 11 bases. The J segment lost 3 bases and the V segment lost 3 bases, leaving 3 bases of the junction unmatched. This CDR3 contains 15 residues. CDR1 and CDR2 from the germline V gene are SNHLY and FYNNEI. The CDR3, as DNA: TGTGCCAGCAGTGAGAGGACAGGGGGCGACTATGGCTACACCTTC. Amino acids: CASSERTGGDYGYTF.

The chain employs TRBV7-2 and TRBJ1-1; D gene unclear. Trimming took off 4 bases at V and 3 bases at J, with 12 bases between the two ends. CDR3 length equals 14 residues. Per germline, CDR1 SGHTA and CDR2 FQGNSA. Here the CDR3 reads CASSWATADTEAFF. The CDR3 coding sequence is TGTGCCAGCAGCTGGGCTACGGCGGACACTGAAGCTTTCTTT.

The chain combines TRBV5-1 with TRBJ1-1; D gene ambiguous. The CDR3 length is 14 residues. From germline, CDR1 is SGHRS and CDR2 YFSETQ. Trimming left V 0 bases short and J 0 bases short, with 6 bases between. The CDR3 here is CASSLVGMNTEAFF. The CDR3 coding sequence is TGCGCCAGCAGCTTGGTCGGCATGAACACTGAAGCTTTCTTT.

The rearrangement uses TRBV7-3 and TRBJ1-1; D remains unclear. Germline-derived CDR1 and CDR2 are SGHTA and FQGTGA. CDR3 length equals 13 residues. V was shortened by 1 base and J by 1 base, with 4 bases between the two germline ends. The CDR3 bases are TGTGCCAGCAGCTTAAACCAGAACACTGAAGCTTTCTTT. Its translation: CASSLNQNTEAFF.

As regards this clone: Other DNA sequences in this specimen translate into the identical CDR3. The CDR3 region is CASSLSAEAFF. The CDR3, as DNA: TGTGCCAGCAGTTTGAGCGCTGAAGCTTTCTTT. This sequence joins TRBV12-3 or TRBV12-4 and TRBJ1-1; D ambiguous. V dropped 3 bases and J dropped 6 bases, with 5 bases sitting between them. The CDR3 is 11 residues long.

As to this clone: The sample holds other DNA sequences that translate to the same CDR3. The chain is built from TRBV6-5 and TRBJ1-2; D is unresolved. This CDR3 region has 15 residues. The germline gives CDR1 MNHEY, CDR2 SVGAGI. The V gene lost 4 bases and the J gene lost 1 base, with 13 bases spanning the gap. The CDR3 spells CASSSPGRVNYGYTF. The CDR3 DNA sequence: TGTGCCAGCAGTTCCCCGGGGAGGGTTAACTATGGCTACACCTTC.

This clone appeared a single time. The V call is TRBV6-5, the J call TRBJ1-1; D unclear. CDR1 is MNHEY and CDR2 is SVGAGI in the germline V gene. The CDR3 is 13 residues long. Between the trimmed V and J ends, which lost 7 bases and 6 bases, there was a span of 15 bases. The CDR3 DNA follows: TGTGCCAGCACCGAACAATGGTACGCTGAAGCTTTCTTT. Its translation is CASTEQWYAEAFF.

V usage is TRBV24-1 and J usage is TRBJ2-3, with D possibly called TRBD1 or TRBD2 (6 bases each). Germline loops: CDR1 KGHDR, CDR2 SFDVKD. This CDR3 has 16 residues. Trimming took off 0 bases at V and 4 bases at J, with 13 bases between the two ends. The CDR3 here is CATSDLRFGGPDTQYF. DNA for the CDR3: TGTGCCACCAGTGATTTGCGGTTCGGGGGCCCAGATACGCAGTATTTT.

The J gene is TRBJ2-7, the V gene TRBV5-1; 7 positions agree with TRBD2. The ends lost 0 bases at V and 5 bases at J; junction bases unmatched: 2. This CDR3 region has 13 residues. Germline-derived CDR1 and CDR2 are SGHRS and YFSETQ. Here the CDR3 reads CASSLAGGDEQYF. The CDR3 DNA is TGCGCCAGCAGCTTGGCGGGGGGTGACGAGCAGTACTTC.